This T cell receptor beta chain emerged from a study of blood T cell repertoires in COVID-19. With 4 bases clipped from V and 7 bases from J, the junction kept 9 bases outside the gene matches. CDR1 SGHNT and CDR2 YYREEE come from the germline V gene (reference sequence). The CDR3 is 16 residues long. Sequencing used immunoSEQ multiplex PCR; TCRdb keeps in-frame clones, though not all of them. The sample has some 200,000 clones, approximately 80% seen once. Those who participated ranged in age from about 18 to 89 years and resided in about 24 US areas. In assigning cohorts, the study relied on participant-reported clinical history.

The sequence derives from a man in his forties or fifties who had recovered from COVID-19. The sequencing input was PBMCs or T cells enriched from blood (not recorded which). This chain uses TRBV5-4 with TRBJ2-7; TRBD2 agrees at 15 bases. CDR3 amino acids: CASSQPGLAGGREQYF. In DNA form, the CDR3 reads TGTGCCAGCAGCCAACCGGGACTAGCGGGAGGAAGGGAGCAGTACTTC.